The next 26 T cell receptor beta chains were all read from a single sample in a study of T cell repertoires in cytomegalovirus infection. Their antigens are not known. TCRdb processed the reads anew with MiXCR; each CDR3 protein has one entry. The table has about 920,000 distinct CDR3 sequences, 31% seen once. The sample consisted of cultured CD8+ T cells from PBMCs, taken from culture after CMV antigen stimulation. The receptors were gathered from a human donor in good health (CMV status not recorded). Some clones in this sample may be carry-over from other donors' samples.

The rearrangement links TRBV2 to TRBJ1-2, with unresolved D. This CDR3 is 14 amino acids long. Germline V lookup: CDR1 SNHLY, CDR2 FYNNEI. Between the trimmed V and J ends, which lost 9 bases and 7 bases, there was a span of 21 bases. This CDR3 is CARHSPRANTGYTF. CDR3 DNA: TGTGCCAGGCATAGCCCCCGGGCCAACACTGGCTACACCTTC. The full variable domain, with the rest looked up from reference TRBV2 and TRBJ1-2, is EPEVTQTPSHQVTQMGQEVILRCVPISNHLYFYWYRQILGQKVEFLVSFYNNEISEKSEIFDDQFSVERPDGSNFTLKIRSTKLEDSAMYFCARHSPRANTGYTFGSGTRLTVV.

This clonotype was recorded at least ten times. The CDR3 spells CASSLLGPGHEQYV. DNA for the CDR3: TGTGCCAGCAGCTTACTCGGACCCGGCCACGAGCAGTACGTC. This chain uses TRBV7-2 with TRBJ2-7; D unclear. V lost 2 bases and J 5 bases, leaving 13 bases between the germline ends. The CDR3 extends over 14 amino acids. Germline assignment: CDR1 SGHTA and CDR2 FQGNSA.

Ten or more counts support this clonotype. The genes are TRBV6-1 and TRBJ2-1, with D possibly being TRBD1 (6 bases). Trimming removed 8 bases from V and 4 bases from J, with 6 bases in between. The CDR3 extends over 11 amino acids. Per the germline V gene, CDR1 is MNHNS and CDR2 is SASEGT. The CDR3, as DNA: TGTGCCAGCGGACAGTACAATGAGCAGTTCTTC. This codes for CASGQYNEQFF.

The chain is built from TRBV6-1 and TRBJ2-3; 11 nucleotides match TRBD2. This CDR3 has 16 amino acids. CDR1 MNHNS and CDR2 SASEGT come from the germline V gene. After removal of 5 bases from V and 2 bases from J, the junction contained 6 bases not matched to a gene. The CDR3, as DNA: TGTGCCAGCAGTTACCCTAGCGGGGGGAACACAGATACGCAGTATTTT. Its translation is CASSYPSGGNTDTQYF.

The chain employs TRBV6-1 and TRBJ1-1; possible D gene TRBD1, 5 bases. CDR3 length equals 16 residues. The V and J ends lost 3 bases and 0 bases respectively, with 14 bases between them. From germline, CDR1 is MNHNS and CDR2 SASEGT. The CDR3 spells CASSDYPGLMNTEAFF. The CDR3 coding sequence is TGTGCCAGCAGTGACTACCCGGGACTGATGAACACTGAAGCTTTCTTT.

This clonotype occurred many times. This rearrangement joins TRBV7-2 to TRBJ2-1, with 10 bases fitting TRBD2. V lost 4 bases and J lost 5; bases outside the gene matches: 8. The CDR3 contains 16 residues. Germline V gene lookup returns CDR1 SGHTA and CDR2 FQGNSA. CDR3 sequence reads: CASSSRLAGVNNEQFF. For the CDR3, the DNA is TGTGCCAGCAGCTCACGCCTAGCGGGGGTCAACAATGAGCAGTTCTTC.

The CDR3 spells CASSPTAYEQFF. CDR3 bases: TGCGCCAGCAGCCCCACCGCATATGAGCAGTTCTTC. This chain connects TRBV4-1 to TRBJ2-1; D is unclear. CDR1 and CDR2 from the germline V gene are MGHRA and YSYEKL. V dropped 4 bases and J dropped 8 bases, with 9 bases sitting between them. This CDR3 region has 12 residues.

The rearrangement joins TRBV6-2 or TRBV6-3 to TRBJ1-2; D is ambiguous. The CDR3 has 12 residues. Between the trimmed V and J ends, which lost 6 bases and 5 bases, there was a span of 10 bases. Germline V lookup: CDR1 MNHEY, CDR2 SVGEGT. CDR3 region: CASSSAVYGYTF. CDR3 coding DNA: TGTGCCAGCAGCTCCGCGGTGTATGGCTACACCTTC.

This clonotype has ten or more counts. The chain recombines TRBV6-5 with TRBJ2-7, with D unclear. Trimming pared 3 bases from V and 0 bases from J, leaving 6 bases between. The germline V gene has CDR1 MNHEY and CDR2 SVGAGI. The CDR3 length is 13 residues. The chain's CDR3 is CASSYSGSYEQYF. The DNA for the CDR3 is TGTGCCAGCAGTTATTCAGGCTCCTACGAGCAGTACTTC.

The J gene is TRBJ2-3, the V gene TRBV12-3 or TRBV12-4; 9 nucleotides match TRBD2. The CDR3 has 14 residues. The V segment lost 6 bases and the J segment 5 bases; nucleotides outside the gene matches: 6. The CDR3 region is CASRPRGGQDTQYF. CDR3 coding DNA: TGTGCCAGCAGACCGCGGGGGGGCCAAGATACGCAGTATTTT.

This clonotype was seen a few times. The chain uses TRBV19 and TRBJ1-1; D uncertain. Trimming stripped 7 bases from V and 0 bases from J, with 9 bases between. From germline, CDR1 is LNHDA and CDR2 SQIVND (reference sequence). The CDR3 spans 13 residues. The CDR3 bases are TGTGCCAGTACTGAAGGGTTGAACACTGAAGCTTTCTTT. It specifies CASTEGLNTEAFF.

This clonotype was seen a few times. This chain uses TRBV27 with TRBJ1-6, with 7 nucleotides matching TRBD1. Looked up from germline, CDR1 is MNHEY and CDR2 is SMNVEV (reference sequence). The V segment lost 7 bases and the J segment 1 base; nucleotides outside the gene matches: 10. The CDR3 sequence is 17 residues long. The CDR3 loop reads CASTPGGGRSYNSPLHF. The DNA for the CDR3 is TGTGCCAGCACCCCAGGGGGGGGGCGATCCTATAATTCACCCCTCCACTTT.

This chain joins TRBV5-4 and TRBJ2-1; 10 bases agree with TRBD2. The CDR3 is 16 residues long. The germline gives CDR1 SGHNT, CDR2 YYREEE (reference sequence). With V trimmed by 4 bases and J by 4 bases, 8 bases remained unmatched. The CDR3 loop reads CASSLQAGGIYNEQFF. The CDR3 DNA follows: TGTGCCAGCAGCCTCCAAGCGGGGGGGATTTACAATGAGCAGTTCTTC.

This clonotype appeared a few times. The V call is TRBV20-1, the J call TRBJ2-5, with a possible D match to TRBD1 (6 bases). Trimming pared 2 bases from V and 2 bases from J, leaving 12 bases between. The CDR3 has 14 residues. Germline lookup yields CDR1 DFQATT and CDR2 SNEGSKA (reference sequence). The CDR3 here is CSARTGTRQETQYF. The DNA of the CDR3 is TGCAGTGCTAGAACAGGGACCCGGCAAGAGACCCAGTACTTC.

This clonotype was seen only a few times. The chain is built from TRBV7-6 and TRBJ1-2; D is perhaps TRBD1 (6 bases). The CDR3 sequence is 16 residues long. Trimming removed 5 bases from V and 3 bases from J, with 19 bases in between. The germline CDR1 and CDR2 sequences are SGHVS and FNYEAQ. The CDR3 protein is CASSPSGWGRDYGYTF. CDR3 bases: TGTGCCAGCAGCCCCAGTGGGTGGGGGCGCGACTATGGCTACACCTTC.

This chain joins TRBV19 and TRBJ2-1; no clear D. This CDR3 region has 12 residues. V dropped 2 bases and J dropped 5 bases, with 4 bases sitting between them. Looked up from germline, CDR1 is LNHDA and CDR2 is SQIVND (reference sequence). The CDR3 reads CASSIQNNEQFF. CDR3 nucleotide sequence: TGTGCCAGTAGTATACAGAACAATGAGCAGTTCTTC.

The chain recombines TRBV7-9 with TRBJ2-7; 7 bases fit TRBD1. This CDR3 comprises 13 residues. CDR1 and CDR2 (germline): SEHNR, FQNEAQ (reference sequence). V was pared by 6 bases and J by 5 bases, with 7 bases of the junction left unmatched. The CDR3 DNA follows: TGTGCCAGCAGTTCGACAGGGCCCAACGAGCAGTACTTC. Its translation: CASSSTGPNEQYF. Based on the CDR3 plus reference TRBV7-9 and TRBJ2-7, the full variable domain is DTGVSQNPRHKITKRGQNVTFRCDPISEHNRLYWYRQTLGQGPEFLTYFQNEAQLEKSRLLSDRFSAERPKGSFSTLEIQRTEQGDSAMYLCASSSTGPNEQYFGPGTRLTVT.

This clonotype appeared many times. The rearrangement joins TRBV19 to TRBJ1-5; weak D call: TRBD1 (6 bases). Germline CDR1 reads LNHDA; CDR2 reads SQIVND (reference sequence). The germline V and J ends were trimmed by 6 bases and 0 bases, with 18 bases remaining between them. CDR3 length: 17 amino acids. The DNA of the CDR3 is TGTGCCAGTAGCTTGAACGACAGGACTTATAGCAATCAGCCCCAGCATTTT. Its translation: CASSLNDRTYSNQPQHF.

There are many counts of this clonotype. V is TRBV7-2 and J is TRBJ2-7; either TRBD1 or TRBD2 may fit D (6 bases each). Germline CDR1 SGHTA, CDR2 FQGNSA. This CDR3 contains 14 residues. V was pared by 4 bases and J by 2 bases, with 12 bases between. CDR3 nucleotides: TGTGCCAGCAGCTCCGGAGGGGGTGCCTACGAGCAGTACGTC. Its translation: CASSSGGGAYEQYV.

Only a few counts were recorded for this clonotype. V and J are TRBV2 and TRBJ2-1; D not certain. Trimming cost V 7 bases and J 5 bases, with 18 bases left between them. CDR3 length: 15 residues. Germline CDR1 SNHLY, CDR2 FYNNEI. This chain's CDR3 is CASTPRKDLNNEQFF. The DNA for the CDR3 is TGTGCCAGCACCCCGAGAAAGGACCTTAACAATGAGCAGTTCTTC.

The rearrangement uses TRBV7-6 and TRBJ1-2; perhaps TRBD1 as D (5 bases). This CDR3 has 14 residues. Germline CDR1 reads SGHVS; CDR2 reads FNYEAQ. V dropped 3 bases and J dropped 6 bases, with 14 bases sitting between them. DNA for the CDR3: TGTGCCAGCAGCTTGTCCGCAGGGCTTGATGGCTACACCTTC. Encoded protein: CASSLSAGLDGYTF.

This clonotype was observed a handful of times. V usage is TRBV19 and J usage is TRBJ1-3; D is possibly TRBD1 (5 bases). Germline V gene sequence: CDR1 LNHDA, CDR2 SQIVND (reference sequence). The length of the CDR3 is 16 residues. V was trimmed by 5 bases and J by 0 bases, leaving 14 bases between them. In DNA, the CDR3 is TGTGCCAGTAGTGGGCCGGGACGCCTCTCTGGAAACACCATATATTTT. Translation: CASSGPGRLSGNTIYF.

This clonotype was seen a handful of times. The rearrangement uses TRBV7-6 and TRBJ2-7, with 7 bases aligning to TRBD1. The V and J ends lost 5 bases and 6 bases, in that order; junction bases with no gene match: 22. Germline CDR1 reads SGHVS; CDR2 reads FNYEAQ. The length of the CDR3 is 18 residues. CDR3 sequence: CASSPRKKEQGTSGEQYF. The DNA for the CDR3 is TGTGCCAGCAGCCCAAGAAAAAAAGAACAGGGGACGTCCGGCGAGCAGTACTTC.

In its sample, this clonotype was seen a few times. The chain has TRBV6-6 and TRBJ2-7; D possibly corresponds to TRBD1 (6 bases). V was cut by 3 bases and J by 6 bases, with 12 bases left in between. Germline CDR1 reads MNHNY; CDR2 reads SVGAGI (reference sequence). This CDR3 is built from 13 residues. In nucleotides, the CDR3 is TGTGCCAGCAGTTATGGCAGGGGTGTCGAGCAGTACGTC. This sequence encodes CASSYGRGVEQYV.

The chain combines TRBV5-1 with TRBJ1-1; the match to TRBD1 covers 9 bases. Per the germline V gene, CDR1 is SGHRS and CDR2 is YFSETQ. CDR3 length equals 15 residues. V shed 0 bases and J 5 bases; nucleotides not matched to a gene: 5. The CDR3 is CASSLGTGVDTEAFF. The DNA of the CDR3 is TGCGCCAGCAGCTTGGGGACAGGGGTTGATACTGAAGCTTTCTTT.

This clonotype was recorded a few times. The chain links TRBV27 to TRBJ2-7; no reliable D call. The V and J ends lost 5 bases and 6 bases respectively, with 14 bases between them. The CDR3 loop spans 13 amino acids. The germline V gene encodes CDR1 MNHEY and CDR2 SMNVEV (reference sequence). DNA for the CDR3: TGTGCCAGCAGTCCCGCCGGACCCCGCGAGCAGTACGTC. Translating it yields CASSPAGPREQYV.